The 22 T cell receptor beta chains below all came from one sample that was sequenced in a study of shared clonotypes between healthy human individuals. Assay: immunoSEQ multiplex PCR; the TCRdb copy retains only in-frame clones and omits some. In the table there are 2 million to 3 million clones, 80% to 95% of which are singletons. The material sequenced was naive CD4+ T cells from PBMCs. Subset specified: CD45RA+ positively selected. These receptors all stem from a man aged 18-30 years in good health. Some clones in this sample may be carry-over from other donors' samples.

This chain connects TRBV4-1 to TRBJ2-5, with 8 bases matching TRBD2. CDR1 and CDR2 from the germline V gene are MGHRA and YSYEKL. The CDR3 sequence is 15 residues long. The J segment lost 5 bases and the V segment lost 4 bases, leaving 9 bases of the junction unmatched. Here the CDR3 DNA reads TGCGCCAGCAGCCTTAGCGGGGTCGGGAGGGAGACCCAGTACTTC. Its translation is CASSLSGVGRETQYF.

The chain employs TRBV28 and TRBJ1-1, with D unresolved. There are 13 residues in the CDR3. Germline V CDR1 and CDR2: MDHEN, SYDVKM. Trimming pared 7 bases from V and 1 base from J, leaving 10 bases between. In nucleotides, the CDR3 is TGTGCCAGCAAAGAATTGGGGAACACTGAAGCTTTCTTT. Translating gives CASKELGNTEAFF.

This chain connects TRBV13 to TRBJ1-4; possible D gene TRBD1, 5 bases. Germline loops: CDR1 PRHDT, CDR2 FYEKMQ (reference sequence). This CDR3 has 14 residues. Trimming cost V 5 bases and J 8 bases, with 15 bases left between them. The CDR3 sequence is CASSITGEGEKLFF. CDR3 bases: TGTGCCAGCAGCATTACAGGAGAAGGGGAAAAACTGTTTTTT.

V gene TRBV19 combines with J gene TRBJ2-7; 7 nucleotides agree with TRBD2. This CDR3 has 15 residues. Trimming cost V 0 bases and J 2 bases; bases outside gene matches: 4. Germline-derived CDR1 and CDR2 are LNHDA and SQIVND (reference sequence). CDR3 bases: TGTGCCAGTAGTATAGATCGGGAGGCCCCCTACGAGCAGTACTTC. Encoded protein: CASSIDREAPYEQYF. Using reference TRBV19 and TRBJ2-7 for the parts outside the CDR3, the full variable domain is DGGITQSPKYLFRKEGQNVTLSCEQNLNHDAMYWYRQDPGQGLRLIYYSQIVNDFQKGDIAEGYSVSREKKESFPLTVTSAQKNPTAFYLCASSIDREAPYEQYFGPGTRLTVT.

The genes are TRBV4-1 and TRBJ2-3, with a weak D call TRBD2 (5 bases). This CDR3 contains 15 residues. Trimming took 4 bases from V and 4 from J, leaving 15 bases between them. Germline V gene lookup returns CDR1 MGHRA and CDR2 YSYEKL. CDR3 DNA sequence: TGCGCCAGCAGCCGTGGAGGCGATCTGGCAGATACGCAGTATTTT. It yields the protein CASSRGGDLADTQYF.

The chain is built from TRBV5-4 and TRBJ2-3; D possibly corresponds to TRBD1 (5 bases). Germline V CDR1 and CDR2: SGHNT, YYREEE (reference sequence). Trimming stripped 4 bases from V and 2 bases from J, with 11 bases between. The CDR3 has 14 amino acids. CDR3 bases: TGTGCCAGCAGCCAGGTAGGGGCCACAGATACGCAGTATTTT. This gives the protein CASSQVGATDTQYF.

The CDR3 coding sequence is TGTGCCAGCAGTGAAGTTGGGGCGAGAGGGACCCAGTACTTC. This codes for CASSEVGARGTQYF. The rearrangement joins TRBV2 to TRBJ2-5; TRBD1 is a possible D gene (5 bases). This CDR3 is 14 amino acids long. Germline V gene lookup returns CDR1 SNHLY and CDR2 FYNNEI. V was pared by 1 base and J by 7 bases, with 13 bases between.

The chain links TRBV25-1 to TRBJ2-2; tentative D call: TRBD1 (5 bases). CDR3 size: 17 residues. Germline loops: CDR1 MGHDK, CDR2 SYGVNS. V was cut by 2 bases and J by 1 base, with 14 bases left in between. The CDR3 DNA is TGTGCCAGCAGTGAAGTCTTCCAGGGTGGGAACACCGGGGAGCTGTTTTTT. Translating it yields CASSEVFQGGNTGELFF.

The sample holds one count of this clone. This chain uses TRBV6-4 with TRBJ1-1; D not certain. The germline V gene encodes CDR1 MRHNA and CDR2 SNTAGT. The CDR3 extends over 15 amino acids. V was trimmed by 4 bases and J by 4 bases, leaving 16 bases between them. The CDR3: CASSALNDGSTEAFF. CDR3 coding DNA: TGTGCCAGCAGTGCCCTTAACGATGGTTCCACTGAAGCTTTCTTT.

The V and J genes are TRBV6-5 and TRBJ2-1; tentative D call: TRBD2 (6 bases). V was trimmed by 6 bases and J by 3 bases, leaving 15 bases between them. There are 15 residues in the CDR3. The germline gives CDR1 MNHEY, CDR2 SVGAGI. The CDR3 DNA is TGTGCCAGCAGAGTTACCGCGGGAATCTACAATGAGCAGTTCTTC. Amino acid sequence: CASRVTAGIYNEQFF.

The V and J genes are TRBV28 and TRBJ1-4; no clear D. Trimming left V 3 bases short and J 5 bases short, with 10 bases between. CDR1 is MDHEN, CDR2 SYDVKM, per germline. The CDR3 length is 14 residues. The CDR3 region is CASSFRPRNEKLFF. The CDR3 DNA reads as TGTGCCAGCAGTTTTCGCCCCAGAAATGAAAAACTGTTTTTT.

This clone was detected only a few times. The chain carries TRBV5-1 and TRBJ1-5; tentative D call: TRBD1 (6 bases). The CDR3 is made up of 15 amino acids. Germline values: CDR1 SGHRS, CDR2 YFSETQ. With 0 bases removed from V and 3 bases from J, the gap between germline ends came to 10 bases. Here the CDR3 DNA reads TGCGCCAGCAGCTTGGCCGGACAGTACAATCAGCCCCAGCATTTT. Its protein product is CASSLAGQYNQPQHF. Full variable domain (missing parts from reference TRBV5-1 and TRBJ1-5): KAGVTQTPRYLIKTRGQQVTLSCSPISGHRSVSWYQQTPGQGLQFLFEYFSETQRNKGNFPGRFSGRQFSNSRSEMNVSTLELGDSALYLCASSLAGQYNQPQHFGDGTRLSIL.

The chain uses TRBV6-5 and TRBJ2-4; D unresolved. V was shortened by 6 bases and J by 0 bases, with 9 bases between the two germline ends. Germline values: CDR1 MNHEY, CDR2 SVGAGI. The CDR3 consists of 14 residues. The CDR3 reads CASRGVAAKNIQYF. In DNA, the CDR3 is TGTGCCAGCAGGGGCGTAGCAGCCAAAAACATTCAGTACTTC.

Concerning this clone itself: The identical CDR3 is also encoded by other nucleotide sequences in the sample. V usage is TRBV19 and J usage is TRBJ2-2; D ambiguous. Trimming pared 6 bases from V and 1 base from J, leaving 9 bases between. Per the germline V gene, CDR1 is LNHDA and CDR2 is SQIVND (reference sequence). CDR3 length: 14 residues. CDR3 coding DNA: TGTGCCAGTAGCGACCGCCGGAACACCGGGGAGCTGTTTTTT. This encodes CASSDRRNTGELFF.

The chain links TRBV19 to TRBJ2-5, with D hard to call. Trimming pared 6 bases from V and 1 base from J, leaving 12 bases between. From germline, CDR1 is LNHDA and CDR2 SQIVND (reference sequence). The CDR3 is 14 residues long. CDR3 sequence reads: CASRSPATQETQYF. CDR3 DNA sequence: TGTGCCAGTAGGTCTCCAGCCACCCAAGAGACCCAGTACTTC.

The chain uses TRBV7-2 and TRBJ2-3, with a tentative D call TRBD2 (7 bases). V lost 0 bases to trimming and J lost 3 bases, with 16 bases between them. The CDR3 extends over 17 amino acids. Germline V lookup: CDR1 SGHTA, CDR2 FQGNSA. The CDR3 DNA is TGTGCCAGCAGCTTAGCGCCCGGGGGCGGGGGTACAGATACGCAGTATTTT. It codes for CASSLAPGGGGTDTQYF.

V gene TRBV5-1 combines with J gene TRBJ2-7, with D perhaps matching TRBD1 (5 bases). Germline CDR1 and CDR2: SGHRS and YFSETQ. Trimming removed 2 bases from V and 1 base from J, with 22 bases in between. The CDR3 is 18 residues long. The CDR3 protein is CASSFSFLGAGLSYEQYF. In DNA, the CDR3 is TGCGCCAGCAGCTTCTCCTTCCTAGGCGCAGGGCTGTCCTACGAGCAGTACTTC.

The chain joins TRBV5-1 to TRBJ2-7; a weak D match, TRBD2 (5 bases). The V and J ends lost 0 bases and 5 bases respectively, with 15 bases between them. This CDR3 region has 15 residues. The germline V gene has CDR1 SGHRS and CDR2 YFSETQ. CDR3 in amino acids: CASSLVAPPGDEQYF. The DNA for the CDR3 is TGCGCCAGCAGCTTGGTGGCACCTCCCGGGGACGAGCAGTACTTC.

The V call is TRBV4-2, the J call TRBJ2-1, with D possibly matching TRBD1 (7 bases). Germline V gives CDR1 LGHNA, CDR2 YNFKEQ. The CDR3 covers 17 residues. V gave up 4 bases and J gave up 7 bases, with 23 bases separating them. The CDR3: CASSRGHGGGRRNEQFF. CDR3 nucleotide sequence: TGTGCCAGCAGCCGGGGGCATGGAGGGGGCAGAAGAAATGAGCAGTTCTTC.

The chain employs TRBV6-4 and TRBJ2-3; possible D gene TRBD1, 6 bases. The CDR3 has 16 residues. Germline V lookup: CDR1 MRHNA, CDR2 SNTAGT. Trimming took off 1 base at V and 3 bases at J, with 14 bases between the two ends. Here the CDR3 reads CASSDLYGGGTDTQYF. The CDR3 DNA is TGTGCCAGCAGTGACTTATATGGGGGCGGAACAGATACGCAGTATTTT.

The chain carries TRBV6-1 and TRBJ2-1; D gene ambiguous. V was pared by 4 bases and J by 8 bases, with 9 bases between. This CDR3 spans 12 amino acids. Germline V CDR1 and CDR2: MNHNS, SASEGT. CDR3 sequence: CASSARRDEQFF. The CDR3 DNA reads TGTGCCAGCAGTGCAAGGAGAGATGAGCAGTTCTTC.

The V and J genes are TRBV5-1 and TRBJ2-2; 7 nucleotides agree with TRBD2. The V segment lost 0 bases and the J segment 10 bases; nucleotides outside the gene matches: 9. The CDR3 has 15 amino acids. CDR1 is SGHRS, CDR2 YFSETQ, per germline. CDR3 nucleotides: TGCGCCAGCAGCTTGGGTGGCACTAGCGCGGAGGAGCTGTTTTTT. Residues: CASSLGGTSAEELFF. Using reference TRBV5-1 and TRBJ2-2 for the parts outside the CDR3, the full variable domain is KAGVTQTPRYLIKTRGQQVTLSCSPISGHRSVSWYQQTPGQGLQFLFEYFSETQRNKGNFPGRFSGRQFSNSRSEMNVSTLELGDSALYLCASSLGGTSAEELFFGEGSRLTVL.